This T cell receptor (beta chain) originates from a study of T cell clonotyping in hematopoietic cell transplantation (dated by TCRdb to the early 2020s). About the full investigation: The study collected roughly 150 blood samples from 35 to 45 consecutive transplant recipients and their related donors. Patient recruitment ran from 2015 to early 2017, and follow-up continued until September 2020 or death. The paper's findings and limits, for the study overall: Recipient TCR diversity fell after transplant, with pathologically expanded clonotypes rising progressively from day 30 to day 180. Only a small fraction of recipient repertoires overlapped donor repertoires, with over 97% appearing de novo at the given depth. The sample size was limited, and because cells were not sorted, the contributions of CD4 and CD8 repertoires could not be separated. Inverse Simpson Index values from donors and from recipients before transplant predicted broader TCR repertoire diversity after transplant.

About this clone: Its recognized antigen is unknown. Base qualities were left out, and no much larger clone turns up one base away.

A distance of 8 bases separates the germline ends of V and J, which lose 4 bases and 5 bases respectively. The CDR3 covers 12 residues, taking in both the cysteine and the phenylalanine. CDR3 DNA only is kept here, 36 bases in frame from base 1. The germline V gene (reference sequence) specifies MNHNY as CDR1 and SVGAGI as CDR2. The time point label for this specimen denotes: 100 days after allo-HCT. Blood from recipients was drawn roughly 28 days before transplant, then again at days 30, 100 and 180 after transplant. Nuclei Lysis Solution was used to extract genomic DNA from fresh or cryopreserved unfractionated peripheral blood mononuclear cells. The immunoSEQ assay, a bias-controlled multiplex PCR using V- and J-specific primers, was used to amplify TCR beta CDR3 regions from genomic DNA. In a second PCR step, the CDR3 amplicons were tagged with a proprietary barcode plus Illumina adapter sequences. An Illumina MiSeq instrument was used to sequence the CDR3 libraries. From the authors' description of their analysis: Export and quality control were performed with immunoSEQ Analyzer 3.0, and downstream analyses were performed with R Bioconductor and Immunarch. Only productive rearrangements in the normalized downsampled data set went into calculating the repertoire metrics. In the normalized cohort, a clonotype counted as pathologically expanded if the clonotype was larger than 5 templates. The Inverse Simpson Index served as the measure of repertoire diversity. The non-normalized data set was used for CMV-specificity analyses so that all clonotypes could be captured. This is the immuneACCESS table as TCRdb keeps it, with only in-frame sequences that have V and J called. A part of the clones is gone; compared with another copy, unresolved V genes explain less than half, and the rest is unexplained. V and J calls and clone size are those listed in that table; D and trimming were worked out from the DNA. This sample gives some 10,000 clones in total; about half of them show up just once. 13% of the sample is held by the ten biggest clonotypes.

This material consisted of peripheral blood mononuclear cells, taken 100 days after allogeneic stem cell transplant. The chain is made from TRBV6-6 and TRBJ1-1, with no reliable assignment of the D segment. This receptor was obtained from a female patient aged 50 to 65 who had an allogeneic stem cell transplant from an unrelated donor, so the T cells may come from the graft donor. Some clones in this sample may be carry-over from other donors' samples. The CDR3 protein: CASSSGMTEAFF. The nucleotides are TGTGCCAGCAGTTCCGGGATGACTGAAGCTTTCTTT.